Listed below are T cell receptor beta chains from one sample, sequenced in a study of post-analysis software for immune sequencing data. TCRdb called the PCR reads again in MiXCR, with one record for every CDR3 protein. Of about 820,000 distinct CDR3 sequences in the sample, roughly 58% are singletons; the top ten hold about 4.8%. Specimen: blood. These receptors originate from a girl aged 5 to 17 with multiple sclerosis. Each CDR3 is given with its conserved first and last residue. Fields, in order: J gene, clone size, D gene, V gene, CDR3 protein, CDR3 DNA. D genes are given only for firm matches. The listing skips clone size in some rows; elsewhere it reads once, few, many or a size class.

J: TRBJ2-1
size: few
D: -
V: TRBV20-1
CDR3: CSARVFIRNEQFF
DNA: TGCAGTGCTAGAGTCTTCATACGGAATGAGCAGTTCTTC

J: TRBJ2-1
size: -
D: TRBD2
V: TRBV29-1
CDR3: CSAAGTSGGPYNEQFF
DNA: TGCAGCGCCGCCGGGACTAGCGGGGGGCCATACAATGAGCAGTTCTTC

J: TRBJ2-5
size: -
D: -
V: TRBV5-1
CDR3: CASSLADFTGPGEQETQYF
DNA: TGCGCCAGCAGCTTGGCAGATTTTACGGGCCCTGGGGAACAAGAGACCCAGTACTTC

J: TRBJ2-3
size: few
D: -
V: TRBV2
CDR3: CASSNADTQYF
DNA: TGTGCCAGCAGTAACGCAGATACGCAGTATTTT

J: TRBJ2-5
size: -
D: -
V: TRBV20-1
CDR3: CSASLQGETQYF
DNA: TGCAGTGCTAGTTTACAGGGAGAGACCCAGTACTTC

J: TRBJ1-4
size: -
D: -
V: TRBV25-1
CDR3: CASSETGTAYEKRFF
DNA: TGTGCCAGCAGTGAGACCGGGACGGCTTATGAAAAACGGTTTTTT

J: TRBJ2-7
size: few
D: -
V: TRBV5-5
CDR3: CASSPTQTYEQYF
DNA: TGTGCCAGCAGCCCAACACAAACCTACGAGCAGTACTTC

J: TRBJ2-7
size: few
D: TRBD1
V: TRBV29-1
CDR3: CSAYLTGYEQYF
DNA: TGCAGCGCTTATCTGACAGGGTACGAGCAGTACTTC

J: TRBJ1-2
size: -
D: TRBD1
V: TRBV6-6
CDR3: CASSPTGTGNGYTF
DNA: TGTGCCAGCAGTCCGACCGGGACAGGGAATGGCTACACCTTC

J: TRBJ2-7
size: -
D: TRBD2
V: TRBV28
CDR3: CASSLGLAGLRGTYEQYF
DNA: TGTGCCAGCAGTTTAGGACTAGCGGGCCTCCGGGGGACCTACGAGCAGTACTTC

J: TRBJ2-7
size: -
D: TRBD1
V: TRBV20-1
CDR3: CSGVRTGGPDEQYF
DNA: TGCAGTGGGGTCCGGACAGGGGGCCCAGACGAGCAGTACTTC

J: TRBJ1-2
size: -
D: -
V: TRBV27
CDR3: CASKAGHNYGYTF
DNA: TGTGCCAGCAAAGCGGGACATAACTATGGCTACACCTTC

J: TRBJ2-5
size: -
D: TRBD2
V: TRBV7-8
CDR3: CATGGDRETQYF
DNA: TGTGCCACCGGGGGGGATAGGGAGACCCAGTACTTC

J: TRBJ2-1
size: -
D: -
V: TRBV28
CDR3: CASSLGFSNERFF
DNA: TGTGCCAGCAGTTTAGGATTCAGCAATGAGCGGTTCTTC

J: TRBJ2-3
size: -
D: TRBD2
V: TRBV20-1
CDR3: CSANPLAGGLTNPTNTQYF
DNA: TGCAGTGCGAACCCCCTAGCGGGGGGCCTCACTAATCCCACGAATACGCAGTATTTT

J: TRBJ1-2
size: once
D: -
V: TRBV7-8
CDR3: CASSLASSVRLDGYTF
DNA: TGTGCCAGCAGCTTAGCGTCTTCAGTCCGTTTGGATGGCTACACCTTC

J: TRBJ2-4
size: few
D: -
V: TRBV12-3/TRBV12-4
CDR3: CASSFQQPLAKNIQYF
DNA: TGTGCCAGCAGTTTCCAACAGCCCCTAGCCAAAAACATTCAGTACTTC

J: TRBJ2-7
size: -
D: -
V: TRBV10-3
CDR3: CAISGRGYEQYF
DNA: TGTGCCATCAGTGGACGGGGGTACGAGCAGTACTTC

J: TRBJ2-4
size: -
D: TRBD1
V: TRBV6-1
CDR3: CASTFAGQGVAKNIQYF
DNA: TGTGCCAGCACATTCGCCGGACAGGGGGTAGCCAAAAACATTCAGTACTTC

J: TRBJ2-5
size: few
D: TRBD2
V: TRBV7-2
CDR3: CASSLTRLARSKETQYF
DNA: TGTGCCAGCAGCTTAACCCGACTAGCGCGGTCCAAAGAGACCCAGTACTTC

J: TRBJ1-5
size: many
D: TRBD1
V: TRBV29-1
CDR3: CSVGQGGNQPQHF
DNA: TGCAGCGTGGGACAGGGAGGCAATCAGCCCCAGCATTTT

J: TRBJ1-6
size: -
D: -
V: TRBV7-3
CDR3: CASSLSASRATGSPLHF
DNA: TGTGCCAGCAGCTTATCTGCGTCGCGTGCAACAGGCTCACCCCTCCACTTT

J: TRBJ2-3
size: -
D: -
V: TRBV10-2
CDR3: CASSELDLDTQYF
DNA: TGCGCCAGCAGTGAGTTGGACCTGGATACGCAGTATTTT